The 2 T cell receptor beta chains reported below all come from one sample, sequenced in a study of control samples from healthy donors and cancer patients (TCRdb year 2020). Receptor libraries were prepared by the immunoSEQ multiplex PCR assay. TCRdb re-hosts the immuneACCESS table, in-frame sequences only. Its copies lack some clones; in the studies checked, an unresolved V gene accounts for under half of them, and the cause for the rest is not known. Counted in this sample were roughly 40,000 clones; 80% to 95% of them appeared once. The ten biggest clones cover less than 4.5% of the sample. The sequencing sample was made of blood. Receptor source: a woman between 50 and 59 years old in good health.

This chain uses TRBV19 with TRBJ1-3, with a weak D call TRBD1 (5 bases). Germline V lookup: CDR1 LNHDA, CDR2 SQIVND (reference sequence). Deletions cut 7 bases from V and 4 bases from J, with 20 bases between. CDR3 size: 16 residues. The CDR3 loop is CASKDPQGGAGNTIYF. The CDR3 DNA sequence: TGTGCCAGTAAGGATCCCCAGGGAGGCGCCGGAAACACCATATATTTT.

The chain employs TRBV2 and TRBJ2-3, with D tentatively TRBD2 (7 bases). Germline CDR1 SNHLY, CDR2 FYNNEI. V was pared by 2 bases and J by 2 bases, with 14 bases between. CDR3 size: 16 residues. DNA of the CDR3: TGTGCCAGCAGTGAATCTTGGCGGGGGCACACAGATACGCAGTATTTT. This codes for CASSESWRGHTDTQYF.